This T cell receptor beta chain is drawn from a study of blood T cell repertoires in COVID-19. V was clipped by 7 bases and J by 5 bases; unmatched bases: 8. The CDR3 is 15 amino acids. Germline lookup yields CDR1 MDHEN and CDR2 SYDVKM. Seattle's cohort entered during active infection and was followed longitudinally. Original data processing: Estimation of nucleated cell counts relied on the amplification of reference gene primers. Libraries were prepared by immunoSEQ multiplex PCR; TCRdb keeps only in-frame clonotypes and omits some of them. That table gives V, J and clone size, and the DNA gave D and trimming. The table records 90,000 or so clones, less than 95% of them present only once.

The source is a young man with COVID-19, enrolled during active disease. Material: peripheral blood. The chain links TRBV28 to TRBJ2-2; TRBD1 aligns across 9 bases. The CDR3, as DNA: TGTGCCAGCACCTTAACAGGGGGCAGAACCGGGGAGCTGTTTTTT. Protein product: CASTLTGGRTGELFF.